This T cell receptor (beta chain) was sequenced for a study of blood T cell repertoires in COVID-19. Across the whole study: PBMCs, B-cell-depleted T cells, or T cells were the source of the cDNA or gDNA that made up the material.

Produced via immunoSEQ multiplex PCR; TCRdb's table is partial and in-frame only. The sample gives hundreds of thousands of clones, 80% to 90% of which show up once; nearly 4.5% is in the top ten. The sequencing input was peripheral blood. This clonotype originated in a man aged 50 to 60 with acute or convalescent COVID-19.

CDR3 nucleotides: TGTGCCAGCAGCTTGGCCGGGGACAGTCGCTCCTACGAGCAGTACTTC. Its protein is CASSLAGDSRSYEQYF. The chain links TRBV5-5 to TRBJ2-7, with 7 bases fitting TRBD1. This CDR3 contains 16 residues. Looked up from germline, CDR1 is SGHKS and CDR2 is YYEKEE (reference sequence). V dropped 0 bases and J dropped 0; count of bases not matched to a gene: 6.